These 8 T cell receptor beta chains were all obtained from the same sample, sequenced in a study of cytomegalovirus exposure and HLA in healthy donors. PCR amplification relied on 60 Vbeta primers (plus 13 Jbeta primers). The method was immunoSEQ multiplex PCR; TCRdb's version includes in-frame clones alone and lacks a portion of them. The sample yields 60,000 to 85,000 clones, under 80% seen once. Sequences were obtained from PBMCs. The receptors were sampled from a man aged 60 to 75 in good health and CMV-seropositive.

This chain joins TRBV5-1 and TRBJ2-2; TRBD2 is a possible D gene (5 bases). V lost 3 bases, J lost 4 bases, and 10 bases lay in between. The length of the CDR3 is 14 residues. CDR1 and CDR2 from the germline V gene are SGHRS and YFSETQ. CDR3 bases: TGCGCCAGCAGCTCGACTACGGGCACCGGGGAGCTGTTTTTT. Translation: CASSSTTGTGELFF.

This clone was observed a few times. The chain combines TRBV27 with TRBJ1-5; 9 nucleotides align to TRBD1. The junction had 10 bases not matched to a gene; V was cut back by 6 bases and J by 4 bases. The germline CDR1 and CDR2 sequences are MNHEY and SMNVEV (reference sequence). This CDR3 contains 16 residues. CDR3 loop: CASRSNRGRGNQPQHF. CDR3 DNA: TGTGCCAGCAGATCTAACAGGGGGCGAGGGAATCAGCCCCAGCATTTT.

This chain links TRBV27 with TRBJ1-1; TRBD1 aligns across 8 bases. This CDR3 is 15 amino acids long. V gave up 4 bases and J gave up 3 bases; unmatched junction bases: 7. Germline V gives CDR1 MNHEY, CDR2 SMNVEV (reference sequence). DNA for the CDR3: TGTGCCAGCAGTTCCGGACAGGGCGTTTACACTGAAGCTTTCTTT. Its protein product is CASSSGQGVYTEAFF.

This chain uses TRBV7-9 with TRBJ1-1; D remains unclear. The CDR3 contains 12 residues. Germline CDR1 reads SEHNR; CDR2 reads FQNEAQ (reference sequence). V lost 3 bases, J lost 4 bases, and 6 bases lay in between. CDR3 residues: CASSFSTTEAFF. CDR3 DNA sequence: TGTGCCAGCAGCTTCTCTACCACTGAAGCTTTCTTT.

J is TRBJ2-1 and V is TRBV7-3; 12 bases line up with TRBD2. The junction had 6 bases not matched to a gene; V was cut back by 5 bases and J by 7 bases. Germline lookup yields CDR1 SGHTA and CDR2 FQGTGA. This CDR3 comprises 15 residues. The CDR3 is CASSPLAGGMNEQFF. CDR3 coding DNA: TGTGCCAGCAGCCCACTAGCGGGAGGAATGAATGAGCAGTTCTTC.

This clone is a singleton in its sample. The V and J genes are TRBV29-1 and TRBJ2-7; 9 bases match TRBD1. The germline V gene has CDR1 SQVTM and CDR2 ANQGSEA. The CDR3 is 14 amino acids. Trimming at V came to 4 bases and at J to 6 bases, leaving 10 bases not matched to a gene. The CDR3 protein is CSVVGRTGASEQYF. The CDR3 DNA sequence: TGCAGCGTTGTGGGGAGGACAGGGGCCAGCGAGCAGTACTTC.

Note on this clone: The sample carries other DNA sequences with the same CDR3. The chain links TRBV5-1 to TRBJ2-5; 8 bases match TRBD1. The CDR3 totals 13 residues. V gave up 4 bases and J gave up 4 bases; unmatched junction bases: 3. Germline loops: CDR1 SGHRS, CDR2 YFSETQ. DNA of the CDR3: TGCGCCAGCAGCCTTGACAGGGGAGAGACCCAGTACTTC. Translating it yields CASSLDRGETQYF. Full variable domain (rest looked up from reference TRBV5-1 and TRBJ2-5): KAGVTQTPRYLIKTRGQQVTLSCSPISGHRSVSWYQQTPGQGLQFLFEYFSETQRNKGNFPGRFSGRQFSNSRSEMNVSTLELGDSALYLCASSLDRGETQYFGPGTRLLVL.

This clone was observed a handful of times. The chain carries TRBV6-1 and TRBJ1-1, with 11 bases that match TRBD1. The germline V gene encodes CDR1 MNHNS and CDR2 SASEGT. The J segment lost 7 bases and the V segment lost 4 bases, leaving 8 bases of the junction unmatched. The CDR3 is 15 residues long. The CDR3 here is CASSGDRGWGGEAFF. CDR3 in DNA: TGTGCCAGCAGTGGGGACAGGGGGTGGGGGGGTGAAGCTTTCTTT.